One T cell receptor beta chain is described in this entry. The entry originates in a study of blood T cell repertoires in COVID-19. In the original analysis: Nucleated cell counts were estimated from reference gene primer amplification. Clones were read by immunoSEQ multiplex PCR, and TCRdb kept only the in-frame ones, dropping some. Clone size and the V and J calls come from that table; the DNA yielded D and trimming. This table holds around 380,000 clones, 70% to 85% found once. The germline V gene has CDR1 SGHVS and CDR2 FNYEAQ. The CDR3 totals 15 residues. V shed 0 bases and J shed 4 bases, with 12 bases lying between them.

Source material: peripheral blood. The rearrangement links TRBV7-6 to TRBJ1-1; D not certain. This TCR was recovered from a human donor with acute or convalescent COVID-19. The donor label of this sample is uncertain. The CDR3 sequence: CASSLASGWTTEAFF. The CDR3 coding sequence is TGTGCCAGCAGCTTAGCGTCGGGGTGGACCACTGAAGCTTTCTTT.